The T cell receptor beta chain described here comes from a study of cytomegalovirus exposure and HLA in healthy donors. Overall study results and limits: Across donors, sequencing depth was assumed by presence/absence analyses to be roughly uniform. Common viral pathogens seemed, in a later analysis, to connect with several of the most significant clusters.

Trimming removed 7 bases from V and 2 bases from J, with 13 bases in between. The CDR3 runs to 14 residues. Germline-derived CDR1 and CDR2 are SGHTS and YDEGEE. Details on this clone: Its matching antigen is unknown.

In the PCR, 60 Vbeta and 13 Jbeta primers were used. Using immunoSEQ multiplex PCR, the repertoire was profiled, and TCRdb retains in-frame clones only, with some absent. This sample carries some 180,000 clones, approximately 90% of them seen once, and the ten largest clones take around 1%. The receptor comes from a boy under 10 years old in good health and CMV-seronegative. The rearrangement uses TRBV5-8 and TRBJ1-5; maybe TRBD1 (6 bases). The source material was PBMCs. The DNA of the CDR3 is TGTGCCAGCGCCCTGGGGGGGCGCAATCAGCCCCAGCATTTT. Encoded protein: CASALGGRNQPQHF.